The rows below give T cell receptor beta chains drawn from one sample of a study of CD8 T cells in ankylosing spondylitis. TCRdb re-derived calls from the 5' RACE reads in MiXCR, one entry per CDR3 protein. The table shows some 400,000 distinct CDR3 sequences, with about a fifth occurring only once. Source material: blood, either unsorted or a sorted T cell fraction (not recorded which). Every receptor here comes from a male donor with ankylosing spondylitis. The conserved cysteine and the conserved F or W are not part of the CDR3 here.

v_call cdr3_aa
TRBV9 ASSVEPSGTDTQY
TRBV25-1 ASSGLAGVNTGELF
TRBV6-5 ATVKGTAFTGELF
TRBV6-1 ASSLTGEVNEKLF
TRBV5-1 ASSFGDPAWPEAF
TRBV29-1 SGSLAGGPGTGELF
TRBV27 ASSSLTDRDYEQY
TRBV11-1 ASSETGGEDTGELF
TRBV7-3 ASSLHPNTGELF
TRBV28 ASTFGRATRQY
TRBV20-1 SASRQGWNTQY
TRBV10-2 ASTERGEQF
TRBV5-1 ARYEQY
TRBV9 ASSVEGKGHFTDTQY
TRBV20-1 SAYTGTGGWQPQH
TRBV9 ASSPRAGTRLSGYNEQF
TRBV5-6 ASSFGTGWNTEAF
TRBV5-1 ASTDGGREEQF
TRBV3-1 ASSPRPGEADTQY